This T cell receptor beta chain was sequenced in a study of blood T cell repertoires in COVID-19. Produced via immunoSEQ multiplex PCR; TCRdb's table is partial and in-frame only. The sample has some 100,000 clones; approximately 86% are singletons. The receptor comes from a woman aged 45-65 years who had recovered from COVID-19. The sequencing sample was made of PBMCs or T cells enriched from blood (not recorded which).

The CDR3 protein is CASSSGGLGTEAFF. For the CDR3, the DNA is TGTGCCAGCAGTTCGGGGGGCTTGGGCACTGAAGCTTTCTTT. The genes are TRBV28 and TRBJ1-1, with a weak D call TRBD1 (6 bases). Trimming took 4 bases from V and 4 from J, leaving 13 bases between them. The CDR3 is 14 residues long. Germline V gene lookup returns CDR1 MDHEN and CDR2 SYDVKM.